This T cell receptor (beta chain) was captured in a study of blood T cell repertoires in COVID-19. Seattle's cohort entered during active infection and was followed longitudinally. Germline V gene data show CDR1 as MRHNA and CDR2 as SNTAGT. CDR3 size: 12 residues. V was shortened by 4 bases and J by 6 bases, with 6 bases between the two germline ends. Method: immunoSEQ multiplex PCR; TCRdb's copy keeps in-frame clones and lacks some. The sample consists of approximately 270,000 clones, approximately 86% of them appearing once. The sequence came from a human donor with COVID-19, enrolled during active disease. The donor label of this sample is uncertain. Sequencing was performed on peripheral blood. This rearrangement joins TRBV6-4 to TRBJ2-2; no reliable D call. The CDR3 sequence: CASSGHPGELFF. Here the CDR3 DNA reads TGTGCCAGCAGTGGGCATCCCGGGGAGCTGTTTTTT.